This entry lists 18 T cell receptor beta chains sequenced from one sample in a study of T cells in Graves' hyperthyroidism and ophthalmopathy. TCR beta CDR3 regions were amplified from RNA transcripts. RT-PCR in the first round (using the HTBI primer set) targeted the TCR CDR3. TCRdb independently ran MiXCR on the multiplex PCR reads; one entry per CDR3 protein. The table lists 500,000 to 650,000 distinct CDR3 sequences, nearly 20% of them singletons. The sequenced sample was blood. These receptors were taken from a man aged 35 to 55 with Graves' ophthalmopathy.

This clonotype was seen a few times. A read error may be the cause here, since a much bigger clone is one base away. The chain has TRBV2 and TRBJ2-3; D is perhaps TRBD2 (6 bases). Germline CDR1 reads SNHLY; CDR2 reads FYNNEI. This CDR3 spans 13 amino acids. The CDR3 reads CTTGLRMEDTQYF. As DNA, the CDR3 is TGTACCACGGGACTCCGGATGGAAGATACGCAGTATTTT.

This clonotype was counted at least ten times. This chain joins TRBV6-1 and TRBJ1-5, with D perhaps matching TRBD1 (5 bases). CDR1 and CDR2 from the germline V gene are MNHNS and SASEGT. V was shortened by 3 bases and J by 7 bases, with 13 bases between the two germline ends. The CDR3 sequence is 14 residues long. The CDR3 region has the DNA TGTGCCAGCAGTGACACTGGGGGTAGACAGCCCCAGCATTTT. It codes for CASSDTGGRQPQHF.

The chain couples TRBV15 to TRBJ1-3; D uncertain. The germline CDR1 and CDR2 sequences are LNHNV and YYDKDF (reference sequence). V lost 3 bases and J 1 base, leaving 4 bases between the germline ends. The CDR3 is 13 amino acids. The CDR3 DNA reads TGTGCCACCAGCAGGGATTCTGGAAACACCATATATTTT. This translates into CATSRDSGNTIYF.

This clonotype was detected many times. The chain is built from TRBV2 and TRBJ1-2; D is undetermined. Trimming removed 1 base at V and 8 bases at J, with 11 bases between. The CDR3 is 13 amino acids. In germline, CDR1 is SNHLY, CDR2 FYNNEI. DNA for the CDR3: TGTGCCAGCAGTGAAGAAAGAGTTCGAGGCTACACCTTC. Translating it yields CASSEERVRGYTF.

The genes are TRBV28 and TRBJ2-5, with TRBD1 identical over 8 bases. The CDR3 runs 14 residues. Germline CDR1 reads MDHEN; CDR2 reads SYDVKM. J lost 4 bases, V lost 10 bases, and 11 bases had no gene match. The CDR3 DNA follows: TGTGCCACCGCAGGGGGCGAGGTTGGAGAGACCCAGTACTTC. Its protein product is CATAGGEVGETQYF.

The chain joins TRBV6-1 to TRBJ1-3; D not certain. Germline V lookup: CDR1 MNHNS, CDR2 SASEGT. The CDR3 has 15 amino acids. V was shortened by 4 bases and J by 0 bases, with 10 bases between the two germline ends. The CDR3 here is CASSGTGSSGNTIYF. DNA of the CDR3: TGTGCCAGCAGTGGGACGGGGAGCTCTGGAAACACCATATATTTT.

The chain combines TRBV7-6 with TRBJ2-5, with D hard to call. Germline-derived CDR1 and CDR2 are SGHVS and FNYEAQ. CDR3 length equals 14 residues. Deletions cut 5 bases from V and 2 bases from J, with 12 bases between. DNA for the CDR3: TGTGCCAGCAGCCCTAACTGGAAGCAAGAGACCCAGTACTTC. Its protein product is CASSPNWKQETQYF.

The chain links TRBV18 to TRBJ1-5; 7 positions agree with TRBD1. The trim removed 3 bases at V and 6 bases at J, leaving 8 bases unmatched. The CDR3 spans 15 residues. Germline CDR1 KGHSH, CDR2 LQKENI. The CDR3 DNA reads TGTGCCAGCTCACCGACAGGGACCACAAGTCAGCCCCAGCATTTT. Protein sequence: CASSPTGTTSQPQHF.

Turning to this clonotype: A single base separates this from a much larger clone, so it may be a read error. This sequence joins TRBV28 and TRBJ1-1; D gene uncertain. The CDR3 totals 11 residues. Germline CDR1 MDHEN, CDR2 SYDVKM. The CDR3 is CAGSSLRDAFF. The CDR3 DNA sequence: TGTGCCGGCAGTTCCCTACGAGATGCTTTCTTT.

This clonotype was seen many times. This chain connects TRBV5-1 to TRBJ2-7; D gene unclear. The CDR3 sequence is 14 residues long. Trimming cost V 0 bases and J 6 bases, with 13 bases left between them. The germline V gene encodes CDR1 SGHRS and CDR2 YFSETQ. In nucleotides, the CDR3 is TGCGCCAGCAGCTTGGGGCAGGCGGATAGCGAGCAGTACTTC. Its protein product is CASSLGQADSEQYF.

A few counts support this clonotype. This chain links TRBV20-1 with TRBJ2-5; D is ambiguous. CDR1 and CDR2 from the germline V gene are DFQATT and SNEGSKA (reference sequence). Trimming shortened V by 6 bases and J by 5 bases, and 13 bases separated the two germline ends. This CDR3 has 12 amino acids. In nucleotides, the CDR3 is TGCAGTGCAGTGATTGAGTCGGAGACCCAGTACTTC. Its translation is CSAVIESETQYF.

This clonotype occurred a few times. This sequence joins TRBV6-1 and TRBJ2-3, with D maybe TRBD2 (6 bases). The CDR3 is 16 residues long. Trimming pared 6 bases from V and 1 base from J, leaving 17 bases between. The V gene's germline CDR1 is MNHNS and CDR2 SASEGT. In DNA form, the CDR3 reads TGTGCCAGCAGCCTTAGGCTTCCTAGCGGCACAGATACGCAGTATTTT. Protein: CASSLRLPSGTDTQYF.

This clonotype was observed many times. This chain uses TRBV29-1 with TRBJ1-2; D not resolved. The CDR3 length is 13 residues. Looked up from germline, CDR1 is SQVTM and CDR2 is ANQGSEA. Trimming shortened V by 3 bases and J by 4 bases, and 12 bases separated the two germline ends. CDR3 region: CSVDLTPGYGYTF. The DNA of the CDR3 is TGCAGCGTTGACCTTACCCCAGGCTATGGCTACACCTTC.

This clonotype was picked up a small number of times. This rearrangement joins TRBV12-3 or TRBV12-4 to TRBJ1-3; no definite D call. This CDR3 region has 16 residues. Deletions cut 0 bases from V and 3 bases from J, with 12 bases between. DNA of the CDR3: TGTGCCAGCAGTTTAGCGGGCCCGAATCGTGGAAACACCATATATTTT. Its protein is CASSLAGPNRGNTIYF.

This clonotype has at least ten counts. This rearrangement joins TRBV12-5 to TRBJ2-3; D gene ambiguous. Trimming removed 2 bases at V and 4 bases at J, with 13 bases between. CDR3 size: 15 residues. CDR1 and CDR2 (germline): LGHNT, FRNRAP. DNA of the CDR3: TGTGCTAGTGGTTTGACTCCGATCCGTCCAGATACGCAGTATTTT. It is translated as CASGLTPIRPDTQYF. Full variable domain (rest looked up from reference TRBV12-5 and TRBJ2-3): DARVTQTPRHKVTEMGQEVTMRCQPILGHNTVFWYRQTMMQGLELLAYFRNRAPLDDSGMPKDRFSAEMPDATLATLKIQPSEPRDSAVYFCASGLTPIRPDTQYFGPGTRLTVL.

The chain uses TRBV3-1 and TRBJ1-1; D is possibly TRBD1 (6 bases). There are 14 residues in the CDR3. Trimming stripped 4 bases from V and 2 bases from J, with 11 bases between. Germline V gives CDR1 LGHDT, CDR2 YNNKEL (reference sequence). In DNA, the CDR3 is TGTGCCAGCAGCCGTCAGGGGTTTAACACTGAAGCTTTCTTT. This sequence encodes CASSRQGFNTEAFF.

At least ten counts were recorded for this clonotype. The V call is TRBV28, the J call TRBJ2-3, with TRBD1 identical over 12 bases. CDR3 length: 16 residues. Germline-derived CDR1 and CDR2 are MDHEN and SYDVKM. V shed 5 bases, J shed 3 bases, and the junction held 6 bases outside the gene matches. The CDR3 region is CASSDTGQGATDTQYF. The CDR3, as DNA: TGTGCCAGCAGTGATACGGGACAGGGGGCAACAGATACGCAGTATTTT.

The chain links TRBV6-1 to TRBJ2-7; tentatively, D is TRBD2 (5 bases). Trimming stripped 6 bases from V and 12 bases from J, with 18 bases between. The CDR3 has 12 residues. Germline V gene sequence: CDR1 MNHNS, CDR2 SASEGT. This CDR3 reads CASSPSPGTRYF. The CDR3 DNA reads TGTGCCAGCAGCCCTTCCCCGGGAACGCGGTACTTC.